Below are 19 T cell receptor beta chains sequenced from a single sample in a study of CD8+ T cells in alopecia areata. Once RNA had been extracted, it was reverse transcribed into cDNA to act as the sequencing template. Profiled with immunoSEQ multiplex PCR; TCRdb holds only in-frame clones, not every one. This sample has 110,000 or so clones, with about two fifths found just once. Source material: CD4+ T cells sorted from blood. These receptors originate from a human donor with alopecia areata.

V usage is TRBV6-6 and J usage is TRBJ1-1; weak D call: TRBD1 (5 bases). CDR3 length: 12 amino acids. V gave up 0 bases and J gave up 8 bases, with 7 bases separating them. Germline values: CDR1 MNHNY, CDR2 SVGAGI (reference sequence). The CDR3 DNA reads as TGTGCCAGCAGTTACTCGTCAGGGGAAGCTTTCTTT. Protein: CASSYSSGEAFF.

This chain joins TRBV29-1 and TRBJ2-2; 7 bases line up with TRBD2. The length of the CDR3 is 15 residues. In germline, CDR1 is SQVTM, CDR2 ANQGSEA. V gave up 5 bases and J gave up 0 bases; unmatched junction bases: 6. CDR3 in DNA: TGCAGCGTTTCCGTGCTAGCGGCGAACACCGGGGAGCTGTTTTTT. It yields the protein CSVSVLAANTGELFF.

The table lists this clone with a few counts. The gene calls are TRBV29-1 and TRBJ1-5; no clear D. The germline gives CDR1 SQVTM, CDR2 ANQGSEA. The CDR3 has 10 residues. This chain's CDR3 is CRKRNQPQHF. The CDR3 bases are TGCCGTAAGCGCAATCAGCCCCAGCATTTT.

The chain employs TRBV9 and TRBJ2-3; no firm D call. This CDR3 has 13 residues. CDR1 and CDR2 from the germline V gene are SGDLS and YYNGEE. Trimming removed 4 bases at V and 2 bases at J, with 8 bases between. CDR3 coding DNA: TGTGCCAGCAGCCCCCGGTTCACAGATACGCAGTATTTT. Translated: CASSPRFTDTQYF.

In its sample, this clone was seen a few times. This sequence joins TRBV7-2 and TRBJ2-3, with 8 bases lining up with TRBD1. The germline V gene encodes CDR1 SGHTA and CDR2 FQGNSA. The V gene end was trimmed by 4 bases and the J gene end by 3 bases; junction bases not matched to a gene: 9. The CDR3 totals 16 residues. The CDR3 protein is CASSWTGSLVTDTQYF. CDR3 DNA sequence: TGTGCCAGCAGCTGGACAGGGAGTCTTGTAACAGATACGCAGTATTTT.

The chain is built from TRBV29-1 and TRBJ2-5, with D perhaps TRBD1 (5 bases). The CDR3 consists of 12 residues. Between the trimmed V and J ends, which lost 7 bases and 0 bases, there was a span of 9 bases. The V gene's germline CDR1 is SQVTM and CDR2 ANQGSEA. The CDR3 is CSARTHQETQYF. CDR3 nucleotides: TGCAGCGCCCGGACACACCAAGAGACCCAGTACTTC.

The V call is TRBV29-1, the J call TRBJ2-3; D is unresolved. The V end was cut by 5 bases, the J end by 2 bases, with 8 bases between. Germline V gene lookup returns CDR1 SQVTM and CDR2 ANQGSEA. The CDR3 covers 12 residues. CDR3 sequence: CSVKAATDTQYF. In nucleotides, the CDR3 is TGCAGCGTTAAGGCAGCCACAGATACGCAGTATTTT.

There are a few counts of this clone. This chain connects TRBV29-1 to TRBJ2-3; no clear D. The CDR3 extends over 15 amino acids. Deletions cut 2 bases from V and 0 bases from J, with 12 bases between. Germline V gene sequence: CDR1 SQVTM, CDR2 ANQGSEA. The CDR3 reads CSVEKGSPSTDTQYF. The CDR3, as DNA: TGCAGCGTTGAAAAGGGCTCCCCTAGCACAGATACGCAGTATTTT.

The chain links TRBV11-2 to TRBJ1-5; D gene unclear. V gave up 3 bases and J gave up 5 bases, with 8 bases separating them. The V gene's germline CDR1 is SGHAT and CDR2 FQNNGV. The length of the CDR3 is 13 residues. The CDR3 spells CASSLGLDQPQHF. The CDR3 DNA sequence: TGTGCCAGCAGCTTGGGGTTGGATCAGCCCCAGCATTTT.

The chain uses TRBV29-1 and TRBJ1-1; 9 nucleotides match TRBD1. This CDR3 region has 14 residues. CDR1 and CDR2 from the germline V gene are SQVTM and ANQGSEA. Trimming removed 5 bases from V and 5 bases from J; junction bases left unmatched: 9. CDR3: CSVHRGREVTEAFF. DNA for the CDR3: TGCAGCGTTCACAGGGGGCGCGAAGTAACTGAAGCTTTCTTT.

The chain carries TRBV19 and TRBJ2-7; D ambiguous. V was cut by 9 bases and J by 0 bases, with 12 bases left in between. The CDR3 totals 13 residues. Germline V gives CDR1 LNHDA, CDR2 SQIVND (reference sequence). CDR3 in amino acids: CASSPPHSYEQYF. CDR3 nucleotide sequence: TGTGCCAGCTCGCCTCCCCACTCCTACGAGCAGTACTTC.

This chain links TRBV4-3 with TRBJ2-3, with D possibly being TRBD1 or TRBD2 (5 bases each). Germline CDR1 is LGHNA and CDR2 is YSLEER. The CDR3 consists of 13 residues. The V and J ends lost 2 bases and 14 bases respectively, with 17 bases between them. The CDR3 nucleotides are TGCGCCAGCAGCCAATCCCCGGGACCCGCGCCGTATTTT. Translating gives CASSQSPGPAPYF.

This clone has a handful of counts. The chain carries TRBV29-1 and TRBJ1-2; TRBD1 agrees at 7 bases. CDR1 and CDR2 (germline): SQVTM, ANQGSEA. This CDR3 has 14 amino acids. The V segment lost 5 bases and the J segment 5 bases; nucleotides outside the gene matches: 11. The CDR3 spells CSVRDSKPPYGYTF. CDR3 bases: TGCAGCGTTAGGGACAGCAAACCTCCATATGGCTACACCTTC.

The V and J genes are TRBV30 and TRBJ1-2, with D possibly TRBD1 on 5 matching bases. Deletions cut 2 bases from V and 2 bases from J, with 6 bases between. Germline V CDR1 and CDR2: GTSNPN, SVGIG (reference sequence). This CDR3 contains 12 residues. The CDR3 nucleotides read TGTGCCTGGAGTAGACAGAACTATGGCTACACCTTC. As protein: CAWSRQNYGYTF.

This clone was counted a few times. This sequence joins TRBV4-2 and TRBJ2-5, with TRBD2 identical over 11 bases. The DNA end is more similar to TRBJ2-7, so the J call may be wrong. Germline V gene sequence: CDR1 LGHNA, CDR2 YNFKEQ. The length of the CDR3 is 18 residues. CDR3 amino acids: CASSQGASGGSSSYEQYF. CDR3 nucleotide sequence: TGTGCCAGCAGCCAAGGGGCTAGCGGGGGGTCGAGCTCCTACGAGCAGTACTTC.

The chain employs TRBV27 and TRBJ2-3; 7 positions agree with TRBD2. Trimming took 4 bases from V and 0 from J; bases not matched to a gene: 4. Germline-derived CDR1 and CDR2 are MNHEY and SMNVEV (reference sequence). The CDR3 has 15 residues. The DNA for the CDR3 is TGTGCCAGCAGTTCTTTAGCGGGTAGCACAGATACGCAGTATTTT. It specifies CASSSLAGSTDTQYF.

Here the CDR3 reads CASMTSSTDTQYF. The DNA for the CDR3 is TGTGCCAGCATGACTAGTTCCACAGATACGCAGTATTTT. The chain has TRBV27 and TRBJ2-3; D may be TRBD2 (6 bases). The CDR3 contains 13 residues. V gave up 7 bases and J gave up 2 bases, with 10 bases separating them. CDR1 MNHEY and CDR2 SMNVEV come from the germline V gene (reference sequence).

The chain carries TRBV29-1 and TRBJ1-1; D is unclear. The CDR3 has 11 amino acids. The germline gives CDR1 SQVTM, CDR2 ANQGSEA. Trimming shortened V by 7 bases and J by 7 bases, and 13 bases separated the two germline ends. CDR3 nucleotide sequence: TGCAGCGGTAGTAGGAGAAATGAAGCTTTCTTT. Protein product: CSGSRRNEAFF.

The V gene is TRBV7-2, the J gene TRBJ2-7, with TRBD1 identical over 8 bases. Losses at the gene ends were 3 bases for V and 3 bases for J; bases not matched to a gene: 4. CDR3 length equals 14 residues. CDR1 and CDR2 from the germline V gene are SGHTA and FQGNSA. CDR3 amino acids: CASSLAGQGYEQYF. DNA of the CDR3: TGTGCCAGCAGCTTGGCTGGACAGGGCTACGAGCAGTACTTC.